A selection of T cell receptor beta chains follows, all from one sample in a study of CD8+CD57+ T cells in acquired aplastic anemia. From the reads, TCRdb called clonotypes with MiXCR, one entry per CDR3 protein. Counted here are around 180,000 distinct CDR3 sequences, 55% to 80% occurring once; the ten biggest clones make up 45% to 55%. Material for sequencing was sorted CD4+, CD8+, or CD8+CD57+ T cells (not recorded which) from PBMCs. These receptors all come from a human donor in good health. The CDR3 runs from the conserved cysteine through the conserved F or W. A D gene is named only where the DNA matches it firmly. Expanded clones get a size class; other rows say once, few or many, or leave the size out.

>TRBJ1-1|TRBV15|-|16|TRBD1
TGTGCCACCAGCAGAGATCAAGGGGGCATGAACACTGAAGCTTTCTTT
CATSRDQGGMNTEAFF
>TRBJ1-1|TRBV19|-|12|-
TGTGCCAGTCCCGATATGAACACTGAAGCTTTCTTT
CASPDMNTEAFF
>TRBJ2-5|TRBV13|many|11|-
TGTGCCAGCAGTCGACAAGAGACCCAGTACTTC
CASSRQETQYF
>TRBJ2-1|TRBV5-6|many|18|-
TGTGCCAGCAGCTTAAGGGATTGGGGCTTCAGCTCCTACAATGAGCAGTTCTTC
CASSLRDWGFSSYNEQFF
>TRBJ2-1|TRBV24-1|-|16|TRBD2
TGTGCCACCAGTGATTTCACTAGCGGGAGAACCAATGAGCAGTTCTTC
CATSDFTSGRTNEQFF
>TRBJ1-1|TRBV7-2|-|14|-
TGTGCCAGCAGCTACCGGTCCGGGAACACTGAAGCTTTCTTT
CASSYRSGNTEAFF
>TRBJ2-3|TRBV29-1|-|18|TRBD2
TGCAGCGCCTCCGGGACTAGCGGGGGGGGGCAGAGCACAGATACGCAGTATTTT
CSASGTSGGGQSTDTQYF
>TRBJ2-1|TRBV7-8|many|14|TRBD2
TGTGCCAGCAGCGGGACTAGCGGGAGTGGTGAGCAGTTCTTC
CASSGTSGSGEQFF
>TRBJ2-7|TRBV10-1|-|14|-
TGCGCCAGCGGGGACGGGGCTGAGCTCTACGAGCAGTACTTC
CASGDGAELYEQYF
>TRBJ2-7|TRBV9|-|16|-
TGTGCCAGCAGCGTAGAGGGGTCAGGGAGCACCTACGAGCAGTACTTC
CASSVEGSGSTYEQYF
>TRBJ2-7|TRBV7-9|-|13|TRBD1
TGTGCCAGCAGCGCACAGGGGGCCCAAGAGCAGTACTTC
CASSAQGAQEQYF
>TRBJ1-2|TRBV7-9|-|15|TRBD1
TGTGCCAGCAGCCCTAGGACAGGGGTCGGCTATGGCTACACCTTC
CASSPRTGVGYGYTF
>TRBJ2-1|TRBV20-1|-|16|TRBD2
TGCAGTGCTCTCCAACTAGCGGGAGAACGACTCAATGAGCAGTTCTTC
CSALQLAGERLNEQFF
>TRBJ2-6|TRBV29-1|-|17|-
TGCAGCGTTGGGCGCGGGACAAGTCCCCCTGGGGCCAACGTCCTGACTTTC
CSVGRGTSPPGANVLTF
>TRBJ2-7|TRBV27|few|14|TRBD2
TGTGCCAGCAGTATAGCGGGCCTATCCTACGAGCAGTACTTC
CASSIAGLSYEQYF
>TRBJ2-2|TRBV9|-|15|TRBD2
TGTGCCAGCAACCCTAGCGGGACAAACACCGGGGAGCTGTTTTTT
CASNPSGTNTGELFF
>TRBJ2-7|TRBV7-9|once|13|-
TGTGCCAGCAGCTTATTAGGGGACCGCCAGCAGTACTTC
CASSLLGDRQQYF
>TRBJ2-7|TRBV6-2/TRBV6-3|-|14|-
TGTGCCAGCAGTTACTCGAAATCCCCCTACGAGCAGTACTTC
CASSYSKSPYEQYF
>TRBJ1-1|TRBV10-3|-|15|-
TGTGCCATCAGTGAGGCCCGAGGGATGAACACTGAAGCTTTCTTT
CAISEARGMNTEAFF
>TRBJ2-3|TRBV7-3|-|16|-
TGTGCCAGCAGCTTAGTAACTAGCTCTAGCACAGATACGCAGTATTTT
CASSLVTSSSTDTQYF
>TRBJ2-3|TRBV7-9|-|15|-
TGTGCCAGCAGCTTAGTGGCGATCAGCACAGATACGCAGTATTTT
CASSLVAISTDTQYF
>TRBJ2-2|TRBV7-9|-|14|-
TGTGCCAGCGGAACGGATTCGAACACCGGGGAGCTGTTTTTT
CASGTDSNTGELFF
>TRBJ2-7|TRBV7-8|-|14|TRBD2
TGTGCCAGCAGCGTAAGCGGGGGGAGATACGAGCAGTACTTC
CASSVSGGRYEQYF
>TRBJ1-4|TRBV24-1|once|16|-
TGTGCCACCAGTGACCCGGGACGGACCCATAATGAAAAACTGTTTTTT
CATSDPGRTHNEKLFF
>TRBJ1-1|TRBV10-3|once|14|TRBD1
TGTGCCATCAACCGGGGACAGGGGGATAATGAAGCTTTCTTT
CAINRGQGDNEAFF
>TRBJ2-1|TRBV7-9|-|15|-
TGTGCCAGCAGCTTAGCTAAAGGACCGTACAATGAGCAGTTCTTC
CASSLAKGPYNEQFF
>TRBJ2-1|TRBV29-1|large|12|-
TGCAGCGTCCCCCTAGCGAACAATGAGCAGTTCTTC
CSVPLANNEQFF
>TRBJ1-2|TRBV5-8|many|15|-
TGTGCCAGCAGCCACGGACTGATAGCTAACTATGGCTACACCTTC
CASSHGLIANYGYTF
>TRBJ1-2|TRBV5-1|many|12|-
TGCGCCAGCAGCTTCGAAAACAATGGCTACACCTTC
CASSFENNGYTF
>TRBJ2-2|TRBV2|-|16|TRBD2
TGTGCCAGCAGTGGAGATAGCGGGACTAGCACCGGGGAGCTGTTTTTT
CASSGDSGTSTGELFF
>TRBJ2-1|TRBV7-9|once|11|-
TGTGCCAGCACCCTCATCAATGAGCAGTTCTTC
CASTLINEQFF
>TRBJ1-1|TRBV24-1|-|14|TRBD1
TGTGCCACCAGTGGTCAGGGGGATGGTACTGAAGCTTTCTTT
CATSGQGDGTEAFF
>TRBJ2-7|TRBV11-2|-|13|-
TGTGCCAGCAGCCCCACCTCAAATCGCGAGCAGTACTTC
CASSPTSNREQYF
>TRBJ2-5|TRBV7-9|once|15|TRBD1
TGTGCCAGCTCCCTTGGGACAGGGGAGCGGGAGACCCAGTACTTC
CASSLGTGERETQYF
>TRBJ2-5|TRBV2|-|12|-
TGTGCCAGCAGAACCACCGGAGAGACCCAGTACTTC
CASRTTGETQYF
>TRBJ2-7|TRBV20-1|-|14|-
TGCAGTGCTAGAGATTGGGCTCAAAACTACGAGCAGTACTTC
CSARDWAQNYEQYF
>TRBJ2-7|TRBV7-8|-|16|TRBD2
TGTGCCAGCAGCTCCCGGACTAGCGGGATGATTGGGGAGCAGTACTTC
CASSSRTSGMIGEQYF
>TRBJ2-7|TRBV4-3|once|15|-
TGCGCCAGCAGCCAAGATCGGGCCCCCTCCTACGAGCAGTACTTC
CASSQDRAPSYEQYF
>TRBJ2-1|TRBV2|many|11|-
TGTGCCAGCAGTCTTAACAATGAGCAGTTCTTC
CASSLNNEQFF
>TRBJ2-3|TRBV24-1|many|15|-
TGTGCCTCCCAGTCGGGGGCCTCTAGCACAGATACGCAGTATTTT
CASQSGASSTDTQYF
>TRBJ2-1|TRBV19|-|16|-
TGTGCCAGTAGTCTAACGACAGGGAGGCTTTACAATGAGCAGTTCTTC
CASSLTTGRLYNEQFF
>TRBJ2-6|TRBV7-2|-|17|-
TGTGCCAGCAGCTCAGAGGGGCAGTACTCTGGGGCCAACGTCCTGACTTTC
CASSSEGQYSGANVLTF
>TRBJ2-7|TRBV15|-|14|-
TGTGCCACCAGCAGAGATGGGATCTCCTACGAGCAGTACTTC
CATSRDGISYEQYF
>TRBJ1-1|TRBV3-1|-|14|-
TGTGCCAGCAGCCAAGATTTGAGGAACACTGAAGCTTTCTTT
CASSQDLRNTEAFF
>TRBJ1-4|TRBV4-1|many|15|-
TGCGCCAGCAGCCGAGACCGCGAAACTAATGAAAAACTGTTTTTT
CASSRDRETNEKLFF
>TRBJ1-2|TRBV20-1|few|13|-
TGCAGTGCTAGACCTAAAGCCAGTCTGACAGACACCTTC
CSARPKASLTDTF
>TRBJ1-2|TRBV2|-|15|-
TGTGCCAGCAGTGAAGTGAGAGGGTCCATTAGTGGCTACACCTTC
CASSEVRGSISGYTF
>TRBJ1-2|TRBV7-9|-|16|-
TGCGCCAGCAGCCAGGATACGACCAGGCACCTCTATGGCTACACCTTC
CASSQDTTRHLYGYTF
>TRBJ1-6|TRBV6-2/TRBV6-3|-|13|-
TGTGCCAGCAGTAGAACAGGGATGCGACCCCTCCACTTT
CASSRTGMRPLHF
>TRBJ2-7|TRBV5-1|-|15|-
TGCGCCAGCAGCTCACTCCTTTCGGACAGCAACGAGCAGTACTTC
CASSSLLSDSNEQYF
>TRBJ2-3|TRBV15|-|15|-
TGTGCCACCAGCAGAGGGCAGACATCCACAGATACGCAGTATTTT
CATSRGQTSTDTQYF
>TRBJ1-2|TRBV25-1|-|13|-
TGTGCCAGCAGTGACCCCATCGACTATGGCTACACCTTC
CASSDPIDYGYTF
>TRBJ1-2|TRBV20-1|-|15|TRBD1
TGCAGTGCTAGAAACTCGGACAGGGGGAACTATGGCTACACCTTC
CSARNSDRGNYGYTF
>TRBJ2-1|TRBV19|many|18|TRBD2
TGTGCCGGAACGACCGGGACTAGCGGGAGGCCACCTCGGGCTGAGCAGTTCTTC
CAGTTGTSGRPPRAEQFF
>TRBJ2-7|TRBV6-1|many|14|-
TGTGCCAGCAGTGGGGACTTTACTGCCTACGAGCAGTACTTC
CASSGDFTAYEQYF